This TCR beta chain is drawn from a study of T-cell memory formation after mild COVID-19. TCRdb passed the 5' RACE reads through MiXCR, listing each CDR3 protein once. The sample has 550,000 to 600,000 distinct CDR3 sequences, about 20% seen once. This clonotype was observed a few times. Its specificity is not known. Points from the study as a whole: Researchers found some responding clones in pre-infection memory, a sign that cross-reactive memory joined. A balance of CD4 and CD8 characterized clones contracting day 15 to 85, whereas later expanders leaned CD4+.

The sample taken for sequencing was PBMCs or a T cell subset sorted from them (not recorded which). The sequence was collected from an adult woman who had mild COVID-19 (a few samples of this study predate the infection). Cell type and time point are not known.

The CDR3 reads CASSSLEGTGELFF. The CDR3 region has the DNA TGTGCCAGCAGTTCCCTGGAGGGAACCGGGGAGCTGTTTTTT. The gene calls are TRBV6-2 or TRBV6-3 and TRBJ2-2; D is possibly TRBD2 (6 bases). Germline V gene sequence: CDR1 MNHEY, CDR2 SVGEGT. V was clipped by 4 bases and J by 5 bases, with 11 bases between them. This CDR3 has 14 residues.